This T cell receptor (beta chain) was observed in a study of cytomegalovirus exposure and HLA in healthy donors. V dropped 0 bases and J dropped 6 bases, with 8 bases sitting between them. The CDR3 covers 14 residues. CDR1 is MGHRA, CDR2 YSYEKL, per germline. The PCR ran on 60 Vbeta and 13 Jbeta primers. The data were produced by immunoSEQ multiplex PCR, yet TCRdb's version contains in-frame clones alone and is incomplete. The sample contains tens of thousands of clones, about three quarters of which appear only once. The chain has TRBV4-1 and TRBJ2-2; D not certain. This receptor was taken from a male donor in good health and CMV-seropositive. Sequencing was carried out using PBMCs. The CDR3 reads CASSQDGLPGELFF. The CDR3 DNA is TGCGCCAGCAGCCAAGATGGGCTCCCCGGGGAGCTGTTTTTT.